The clone carrying this T cell receptor beta chain has just a few counts. The antigen remains undetermined. These data originate in a study of blood T cells in healthy people across ages. The study, taken as a whole, reports: Since the PBMCs were unsorted, naive and antigen-experienced cells could not be conclusively compared.

A J-beta primer mix and a sample-barcoded 5' primer were used in a second PCR of about 7 to 12 cycles. TCRdb re-called the 5' RACE reads through MiXCR, storing one row per CDR3 protein. The repertoire holds some 1.8 million distinct CDR3 sequences, with more than 35% as singletons. Drawn from each donor were roughly 10 milliliters of peripheral blood. Isolation yielded PBMCs, at least 6.5 million per sample, in every case. The source is a human donor in good health. Material for sequencing was blood.

The DNA for the CDR3 is TGCGCCAGCAGCCCTGACCCACACACTAGCGGGGGCACAGATACGCAGTATTTT. It specifies CASSPDPHTSGGTDTQYF. V is TRBV5-1 and J is TRBJ2-3; 10 positions match TRBD2. Trimming took 4 bases from V and 1 from J; bases not matched to a gene: 12. The germline CDR1 and CDR2 sequences are SGHRS and YFSETQ. The CDR3 consists of 18 residues.